What follows are 4 T cell receptor beta chains derived from one specimen sequenced in a study of cytomegalovirus exposure and HLA in healthy donors. With 60 Vbeta and 13 Jbeta primers, the PCR was carried out. Produced via immunoSEQ multiplex PCR; TCRdb's table is partial and in-frame only. Of about 150,000 clones in the sample, approximately 73% were seen once. Sequenced sample: PBMCs. The receptor source for this set is a woman under 30 in good health and CMV-seronegative.

The V gene is TRBV28, the J gene TRBJ2-1; TRBD2 is a possible D gene (5 bases). CDR3 length: 15 residues. Germline V gives CDR1 MDHEN, CDR2 SYDVKM. Trimming shortened V by 0 bases and J by 4 bases, and 10 bases separated the two germline ends. The CDR3 region is CASSLWQEDYNEQFF. CDR3 in DNA: TGTGCCAGCAGTTTATGGCAGGAGGATTACAATGAGCAGTTCTTC.

The count of this clone is one. The chain uses TRBV5-1 and TRBJ2-3; 12 bases fit TRBD1. In germline, CDR1 is SGHRS, CDR2 YFSETQ. The J segment lost 3 bases and the V segment lost 4 bases, leaving 9 bases of the junction unmatched. The CDR3 loop spans 17 amino acids. CDR3 nucleotides: TGCGCCAGCAGCCTAGGGGGACAGGGGGCATCGACAGATACGCAGTATTTT. Translating it yields CASSLGGQGASTDTQYF.

This clone has a handful of counts. The chain employs TRBV2 and TRBJ1-5, with TRBD1 matching 8 bases. V shed 6 bases, J shed 0 bases, and the junction held 1 base outside the gene matches. Germline V gene lookup returns CDR1 SNHLY and CDR2 FYNNEI. This CDR3 contains 14 residues. The CDR3 sequence: CASRGQASNQPQHF. The CDR3 coding sequence is TGTGCCAGCAGGGGACAGGCTAGCAATCAGCCCCAGCATTTT.

The chain links TRBV7-6 to TRBJ2-1, with TRBD1 matching 10 bases. The CDR3 totals 16 residues. The V gene end was trimmed by 1 base and the J gene end by 9 bases; junction bases not matched to a gene: 9. CDR1 and CDR2 from the germline V gene are SGHVS and FNYEAQ. The CDR3 region is CASSLGTGGLLFEQFF. The CDR3 bases are TGTGCCAGCAGCTTAGGGACAGGGGGTTTACTTTTTGAGCAGTTCTTC.